These T cell receptor beta chains were read from a single sample in a study of T cells in Graves' hyperthyroidism and ophthalmopathy. MiXCR, applied by TCRdb to the multiplex PCR reads, yields one record per CDR3 protein. The table has around 210,000 distinct CDR3 sequences, around 16% seen once. The sequencing input was blood. The receptors were sampled from a woman between 50 and 59 years old with Graves' hyperthyroidism. CDR3s include the opening cysteine and the closing phenylalanine or tryptophan. Each record gives: CDR3 protein, V gene, clone size. Not all rows give a size; the values are once, few, many and, for expanded clones, a class.

CDR3aa: CASKSSGGLFEQYF; v_gene: TRBV6-1; abundance: many
CDR3aa: CASSLGTLNYNEQFF; v_gene: TRBV7-9; abundance: -
CDR3aa: CSARDPGQGIYEQYF; v_gene: TRBV20-1; abundance: -
CDR3aa: CASSSTGVAEQFF; v_gene: TRBV5-1; abundance: many
CDR3aa: CASKGLAGAADTQYF; v_gene: TRBV2; abundance: few
CDR3aa: CASSSITRTNEKLFF; v_gene: TRBV2; abundance: -
CDR3aa: CASSLEGSGSSETQYF; v_gene: TRBV7-6; abundance: -
CDR3aa: CASSFLAGNNEQFF; v_gene: TRBV7-2; abundance: many
CDR3aa: CAGSWGNEKLFF; v_gene: TRBV2; abundance: many
CDR3aa: CASSPHQNTEAFF; v_gene: TRBV6-1; abundance: -
CDR3aa: CASSQDTAVNCNEQFF; v_gene: TRBV4-1; abundance: few
CDR3aa: CSAQGPQRYNEQFF; v_gene: TRBV20-1; abundance: few
CDR3aa: CASSGMGNGLAGYNEQFF; v_gene: TRBV6-1; abundance: few
CDR3aa: CASSTYQSYSNQPQHF; v_gene: TRBV19; abundance: -
CDR3aa: CASSLAGKPQHF; v_gene: TRBV7-2; abundance: many
CDR3aa: CSAREGLDTEAFF; v_gene: TRBV20-1; abundance: many
CDR3aa: CSASMRGEGLFSTDTQYF; v_gene: TRBV20-1; abundance: many
CDR3aa: CASSPLGEAEAFF; v_gene: TRBV18; abundance: many
CDR3aa: CASSQDLSGLAKNIQYF; v_gene: TRBV3-1; abundance: many
CDR3aa: CASSGTSGSTDTQYF; v_gene: TRBV5-1; abundance: many
CDR3aa: CSVPDRASPYNEQFF; v_gene: TRBV29-1; abundance: many
CDR3aa: CASSRGSGTGTGELFF; v_gene: TRBV7-9; abundance: many
CDR3aa: CASSFRTSGSPDTQYF; v_gene: TRBV7-3; abundance: many
CDR3aa: CASSVGQASSYEQYF; v_gene: TRBV7-9; abundance: many
CDR3aa: CASTLLGKPQHF; v_gene: TRBV28; abundance: -
CDR3aa: CASSPAWSMNTEAFF; v_gene: TRBV18; abundance: many
CDR3aa: CSAMRDSYEQYF; v_gene: TRBV20-1; abundance: many
CDR3aa: CASSSPGTGLAEQYF; v_gene: TRBV28; abundance: many
CDR3aa: CASSQEDVFYGYTF; v_gene: TRBV14; abundance: -
CDR3aa: CASSPRASGGAGELFF; v_gene: TRBV27; abundance: many
CDR3aa: CASSSSTLRGSFSADTQYF; v_gene: TRBV11-3; abundance: -
CDR3aa: CSARKEGANTEAFF; v_gene: TRBV20-1; abundance: -
CDR3aa: CASSPGTMDEQYF; v_gene: TRBV28; abundance: many